In this sample, the clone carrying this T cell receptor beta chain turned up many times. Antigen specificity is unknown. These data come from a study of T cell repertoires in cytomegalovirus infection. The wider study: As its CMV epitopes, the study selected recently identified HLA-C-restricted and well-studied HLA-B-restricted targets. It was the public TCR beta signatures that indicated both CMV infection and matching HLA type.

One entry per CDR3 protein, called by TCRdb with MiXCR from the reads. The table records around 300,000 distinct CDR3 sequences, 20% to 25% of them present only once. Germline-derived CDR1 and CDR2 are SGHTA and FQGNSA. The CDR3 is 14 amino acids. J lost 4 bases, V lost 5 bases, and 5 bases had no gene match. The chain has TRBV7-2 and TRBJ2-7; TRBD2 aligns across 10 bases. The source is a human donor in good health (CMV status not recorded). Some clones in this sample may be carry-over from other donors' samples. The material sequenced was cultured PBMCs, taken from culture after CMV antigen stimulation. CDR3 residues: CASSPGLAVYEQYF. The CDR3 bases are TGTGCCAGCAGCCCAGGACTAGCGGTTTACGAGCAGTACTTC.